The 23 T cell receptor beta chains below come from one sample, sequenced in a study of blood T cells in healthy people across ages. Then a second PCR, running roughly 7 to 11 cycles, was carried out with a sample-barcoded 5' primer and a J-beta primer mix. TCRdb redid the calling of the 5' RACE reads with MiXCR, one entry per CDR3 protein. The sample lists under 1 million distinct CDR3 sequences, around 42% occurring once. Sequencing input: blood. These receptors originate from a man aged 55 to 70 in good health.

This clonotype was picked up a small number of times. V gene TRBV11-2 combines with J gene TRBJ2-3; unclear D gene. The V end lost 8 bases, the J end lost 0 bases, and 3 bases lay between the germline ends. The CDR3 loop spans 11 amino acids. Germline lookup yields CDR1 SGHAT and CDR2 FQNNGV. This CDR3 reads CASASTDTQYF. CDR3 nucleotides: TGTGCCAGCGCGAGCACAGATACGCAGTATTTT.

The table lists this clonotype with a few counts. The J gene is TRBJ1-5, the V gene TRBV12-3 or TRBV12-4; the D gene is possibly TRBD1 (6 bases). The CDR3 length is 12 residues. V shed 6 bases and J shed 12 bases, with 15 bases lying between them. CDR3 residues: CASRSGRGLQHF. DNA of the CDR3: TGTGCCAGCAGGAGCGGACGGGGGCTCCAGCATTTT.

This clonotype was seen a single time. The genes are TRBV2 and TRBJ2-5, with a tentative D call TRBD1 (6 bases). The end of the DNA fits TRBJ2-7 better, so the J call may be wrong. CDR3 length equals 15 residues. CDR1 and CDR2 (germline): SNHLY, FYNNEI. CDR3 sequence: CASRASGQKNYEQYF. CDR3 in DNA: TGTGCCAGCAGGGCCTCGGGACAAAAAAACTACGAGCAGTACTTC.

This CDR3 reads CASQRQSSTEAFF. For the CDR3, the DNA is TGTGCCAGCCAAAGACAGAGTAGCACTGAAGCTTTCTTT. This sequence joins TRBV18 and TRBJ1-1; TRBD1 is a possible D gene (5 bases). CDR1 and CDR2 from the germline V gene are KGHSH and LQKENI. The CDR3 has 13 amino acids. V lost 8 bases to trimming and J lost 4 bases, with 14 bases between them.

Worth noting for this clonotype: Compared with germline, one end of the junction differs, possibly owing to a read error. The chain uses TRBV6-2 or TRBV6-3 and TRBJ2-6; D possibly matches TRBD1 or TRBD2 (5 bases each). This CDR3 has 19 residues. Looked up from germline, CDR1 is MNHEY and CDR2 is SVGEGT. CDR3 bases: TGTGCCAGCAGTTCACAACCGGGGACGTCCAACTCTGGGGCCAACGTCCCGACTTTC. Amino acid sequence: CASSSQPGTSNSGANVPTF.

The V and J genes are TRBV20-1 and TRBJ2-4, with 10 bases lining up with TRBD1. The length of the CDR3 is 15 residues. V was pared by 6 bases and J by 1 base, with 6 bases of the junction left unmatched. Germline CDR1 DFQATT, CDR2 SNEGSKA (reference sequence). CDR3 coding DNA: TGCAGTGCCCCGAGGACAGGGGGGGCCAAAAACATTCAGTACTTC. Protein: CSAPRTGGAKNIQYF.

CDR3 loop: CASRPGDWGEQFF. The CDR3 DNA reads as TGTGCCAGCAGGCCAGGGGATTGGGGCGAGCAGTTCTTC. This chain connects TRBV27 to TRBJ2-1, with D possibly TRBD1 on 6 matching bases. The CDR3 extends over 13 amino acids. Germline values: CDR1 MNHEY, CDR2 SMNVEV (reference sequence). V shed 6 bases and J shed 10 bases, with 16 bases lying between them.

This chain uses TRBV7-3 with TRBJ2-1, with 8 bases fitting TRBD1. Germline trimming cut 4 bases from V and 6 bases from J; bases unmatched to any gene: 8. CDR1 SGHTA and CDR2 FQGTGA come from the germline V gene. The CDR3 contains 15 residues. CDR3 in amino acids: CASSSGQGFVNEQFF. Here the CDR3 DNA reads TGTGCCAGCAGCTCCGGACAGGGTTTCGTCAATGAGCAGTTCTTC.

The rearrangement uses TRBV3-1 and TRBJ2-1, with D perhaps being TRBD1 or TRBD2 (5 bases each). This CDR3 is 14 amino acids long. CDR1 and CDR2 from the germline V gene are LGHDT and YNNKEL (reference sequence). Trimming pared 1 base from V and 4 bases from J, leaving 8 bases between. As DNA, the CDR3 is TGTGCCAGCAGCCAAGGGGGGTTTTACAATGAGCAGTTCTTC. This gives the protein CASSQGGFYNEQFF.

The chain has TRBV12-5 and TRBJ2-1, with 9 bases aligning to TRBD1. V was clipped by 5 bases and J by 5 bases; unmatched bases: 7. The CDR3 totals 15 residues. Germline values: CDR1 LGHNT, CDR2 FRNRAP. The CDR3 loop reads CASGPGQGRDNEQFF. In DNA form, the CDR3 reads TGTGCTAGTGGTCCCGGACAGGGGAGAGACAATGAGCAGTTCTTC.

V usage is TRBV29-1 and J usage is TRBJ1-1; 7 nucleotides align to TRBD1. V lost 3 bases to trimming and J lost 6 bases; unmatched junction nucleotides: 4. The germline gives CDR1 SQVTM, CDR2 ANQGSEA. The CDR3 contains 12 residues. The CDR3 here is CSVEGDSPEAFF. The DNA for the CDR3 is TGCAGCGTTGAGGGGGACAGCCCTGAAGCTTTCTTT. The full variable domain, in which reference TRBV29-1 and TRBJ1-1 provide the parts outside the CDR3, is SAVISQKPSRDICQRGTSLTIQCQVDSQVTMMFWYRQQPGQSLTLIATANQGSEATYESGFVIDKFPISRPNLTFSTLTVSNMSPEDSSIYLCSVEGDSPEAFFGQGTRLTVV.

The chain is built from TRBV20-1 and TRBJ2-7, with 11 positions matching TRBD2. Germline V lookup: CDR1 DFQATT, CDR2 SNEGSKA (reference sequence). Trimming cost V 3 bases and J 3 bases; bases outside gene matches: 7. This CDR3 is 15 amino acids long. The CDR3 reads CSARDNSGGGYEQYF. DNA for the CDR3: TGCAGTGCTAGGGATAATAGCGGGGGGGGCTACGAGCAGTACTTC.

This clonotype was seen a handful of times. This CDR3 is CSARSGRYNEQFF. The CDR3 coding sequence is TGCAGTGCTAGATCCGGACGGTACAATGAGCAGTTCTTC. The rearrangement links TRBV20-1 to TRBJ2-1; D not certain. Germline CDR1 and CDR2: DFQATT and SNEGSKA (reference sequence). V was trimmed by 2 bases and J by 4 bases, leaving 9 bases between them. The CDR3 totals 13 residues.

This clonotype has just a few counts. This chain connects TRBV29-1 to TRBJ2-5; a weak D match, TRBD1 (6 bases). Trimming cost V 6 bases and J 2 bases, with 19 bases left between them. The CDR3 extends over 15 amino acids. CDR1 and CDR2 from the germline V gene are SQVTM and ANQGSEA. The CDR3 DNA reads TGCAGCGTGGATCCGGGACACCCAGGACAAGAGACCCAGTACTTC. Its protein is CSVDPGHPGQETQYF.

The V and J genes are TRBV6-2 or TRBV6-3 and TRBJ2-3; D perhaps matches TRBD1 (6 bases). Germline V CDR1 and CDR2: MNHEY, SVGEGT. V was cut by 6 bases and J by 0 bases, with 16 bases left in between. The CDR3 sequence is 16 residues long. The CDR3: CASSPLGAPSTDTQYF. The CDR3 DNA is TGTGCCAGCAGCCCGCTGGGGGCCCCTAGCACAGATACGCAGTATTTT.

The J gene is TRBJ2-7, the V gene TRBV6-2 or TRBV6-3; either TRBD1 or TRBD2 may supply D (5 bases each). V lost 0 bases to trimming and J lost 0 bases, with 9 bases between them. The CDR3 loop spans 15 amino acids. From germline, CDR1 is MNHEY and CDR2 SVGEGT. The CDR3 region is CASSYSGTRSYEQYF. The CDR3 DNA reads TGTGCCAGCAGTTACTCGGGGACCCGCTCCTACGAGCAGTACTTC.

The chain links TRBV6-2 or TRBV6-3 to TRBJ2-7; tentative D call: TRBD1 (6 bases). CDR1 and CDR2 from the germline V gene are MNHEY and SVGEGT. This CDR3 is 13 amino acids long. V lost 2 bases and J lost 3, with 8 bases in between. The CDR3 bases are TGTGCCAGCAGTTACCAGGGGTACTACGAGCAGTACTTC. This gives the protein CASSYQGYYEQYF.

This clonotype was counted only a few times. The chain carries TRBV28 and TRBJ2-2, with D hard to call. V was shortened by 3 bases and J by 6 bases, with 5 bases between the two germline ends. The germline CDR1 and CDR2 sequences are MDHEN and SYDVKM. This CDR3 comprises 12 residues. The CDR3: CASSFFPGELFF. The DNA of the CDR3 is TGTGCCAGCAGTTTCTTCCCCGGGGAGCTGTTTTTT.

V and J are TRBV7-9 and TRBJ2-5; D call uncertain. The V end lost 2 bases, the J end lost 0 bases, and 7 bases lay between the germline ends. CDR3 length equals 14 residues. Germline V gene sequence: CDR1 SEHNR, CDR2 FQNEAQ (reference sequence). CDR3 amino acids: CASSLQLNQETQYF. The CDR3 nucleotides read TGTGCCAGCAGCTTACAGCTGAACCAAGAGACCCAGTACTTC. Based on the CDR3 plus reference TRBV7-9 and TRBJ2-5, the full variable domain is DTGVSQNPRHKITKRGQNVTFRCDPISEHNRLYWYRQTLGQGPEFLTYFQNEAQLEKSRLLSDRFSAERPKGSFSTLEIQRTEQGDSAMYLCASSLQLNQETQYFGPGTRLLVL.

This rearrangement joins TRBV20-1 to TRBJ1-4; tentatively, D is TRBD1 (6 bases). This CDR3 contains 12 residues. Germline CDR1 and CDR2: DFQATT and SNEGSKA (reference sequence). V was clipped by 5 bases and J by 7 bases, with 11 bases between them. The CDR3 region is CSAGGQTEKLFF. CDR3 coding DNA: TGCAGTGCTGGGGGCCAGACTGAAAAACTGTTTTTT.

In this sample, this clonotype turned up a few times. J is TRBJ2-7 and V is TRBV27, with TRBD1 matching over 7 bases. The CDR3 totals 13 residues. After removal of 5 bases from V and 5 bases from J, the junction contained 6 bases not matched to a gene. Germline V gene data show CDR1 as MNHEY and CDR2 as SMNVEV (reference sequence). CDR3 region: CASSKRGRDEQYF. In DNA form, the CDR3 reads TGTGCCAGCAGTAAGAGGGGGCGAGACGAGCAGTACTTC.

This clonotype has just a few counts. This chain links TRBV10-3 with TRBJ2-1; 11 bases align to TRBD2. This CDR3 has 15 amino acids. Germline CDR1 ENHRY, CDR2 SYGVKD. The V segment lost 2 bases and the J segment 10 bases; nucleotides outside the gene matches: 7. The CDR3 here is CAISERLAGFSEQFF. CDR3 coding DNA: TGTGCCATCAGTGAGCGACTAGCGGGGTTCAGCGAGCAGTTCTTC.

The V call is TRBV30, the J call TRBJ1-5; D remains unclear. The germline gives CDR1 GTSNPN, CDR2 SVGIG (reference sequence). Trimming took 0 bases from V and 1 from J, leaving 7 bases between them. CDR3 size: 14 residues. CDR3 amino acids: CAWSVRQSNQPQHF. CDR3 DNA: TGTGCCTGGAGTGTACGTCAGAGCAATCAGCCCCAGCATTTT.